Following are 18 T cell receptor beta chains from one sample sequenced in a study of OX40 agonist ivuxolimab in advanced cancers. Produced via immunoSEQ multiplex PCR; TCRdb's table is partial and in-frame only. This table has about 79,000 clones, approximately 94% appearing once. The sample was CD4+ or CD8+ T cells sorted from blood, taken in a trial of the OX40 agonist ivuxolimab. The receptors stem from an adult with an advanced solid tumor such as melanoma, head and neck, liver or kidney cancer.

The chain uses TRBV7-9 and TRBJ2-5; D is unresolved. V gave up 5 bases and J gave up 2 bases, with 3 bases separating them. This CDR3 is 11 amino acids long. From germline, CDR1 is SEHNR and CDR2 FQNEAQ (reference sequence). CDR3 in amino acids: CASSLQETQYF. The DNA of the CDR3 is TGTGCCAGCAGCCTACAAGAGACCCAGTACTTC.

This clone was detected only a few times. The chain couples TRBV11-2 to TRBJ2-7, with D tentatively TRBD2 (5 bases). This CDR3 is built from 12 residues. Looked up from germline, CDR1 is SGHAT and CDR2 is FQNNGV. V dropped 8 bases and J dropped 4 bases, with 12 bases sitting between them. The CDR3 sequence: CASVGVGYEQYF. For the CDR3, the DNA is TGTGCCAGCGTGGGAGTGGGTTACGAGCAGTACTTC.

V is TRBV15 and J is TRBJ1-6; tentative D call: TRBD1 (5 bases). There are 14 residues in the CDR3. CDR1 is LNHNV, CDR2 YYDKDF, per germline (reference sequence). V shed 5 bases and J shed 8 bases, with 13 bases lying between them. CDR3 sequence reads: CATSAPGLYSPLHF. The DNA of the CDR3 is TGTGCCACCAGCGCCCCGGGACTCTATTCACCCCTCCACTTT.

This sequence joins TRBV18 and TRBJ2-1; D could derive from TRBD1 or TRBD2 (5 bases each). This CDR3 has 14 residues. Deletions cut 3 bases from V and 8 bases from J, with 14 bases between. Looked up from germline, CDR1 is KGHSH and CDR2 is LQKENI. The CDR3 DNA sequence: TGTGCCAGCTCACCGGGGACCACCCCCCATGAGCAGTTCTTC. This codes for CASSPGTTPHEQFF. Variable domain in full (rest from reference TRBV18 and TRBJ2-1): NAGVMQNPRHLVRRRGQEARLRCSPMKGHSHVYWYRQLPEEGLKFMVYLQKENIIDESGMPKERFSAEFPKEGPSILRIQQVVRGDSAAYFCASSPGTTPHEQFFGPGTRLTVL.

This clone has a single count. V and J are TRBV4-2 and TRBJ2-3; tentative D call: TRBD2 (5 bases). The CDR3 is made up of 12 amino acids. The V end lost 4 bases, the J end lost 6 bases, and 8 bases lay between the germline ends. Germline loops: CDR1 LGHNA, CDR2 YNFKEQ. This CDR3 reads CASSRRGDTQYF. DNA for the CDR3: TGTGCCAGCAGCCGCCGGGGTGATACGCAGTATTTT.

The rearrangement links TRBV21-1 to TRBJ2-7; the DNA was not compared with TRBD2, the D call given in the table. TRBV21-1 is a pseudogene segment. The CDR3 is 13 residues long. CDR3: CASSRGSNYEQYF. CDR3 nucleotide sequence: TGTGCCAGCAGCAGAGGGAGTAACTACGAGCAGTACTTC.

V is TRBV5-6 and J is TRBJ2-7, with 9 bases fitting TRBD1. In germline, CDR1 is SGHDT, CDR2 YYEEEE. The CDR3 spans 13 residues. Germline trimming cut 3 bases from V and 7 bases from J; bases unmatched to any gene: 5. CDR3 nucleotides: TGTGCCAGCAGCTCTACAGGGGGCGAGGAGCAGTACTTC. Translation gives CASSSTGGEEQYF.

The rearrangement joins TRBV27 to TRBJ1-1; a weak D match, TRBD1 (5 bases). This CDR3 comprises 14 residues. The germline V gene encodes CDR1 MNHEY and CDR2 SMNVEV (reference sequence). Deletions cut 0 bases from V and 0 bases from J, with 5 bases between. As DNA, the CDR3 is TGTGCCAGCAGTTTATCGGGGGTGAACACTGAAGCTTTCTTT. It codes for CASSLSGVNTEAFF.

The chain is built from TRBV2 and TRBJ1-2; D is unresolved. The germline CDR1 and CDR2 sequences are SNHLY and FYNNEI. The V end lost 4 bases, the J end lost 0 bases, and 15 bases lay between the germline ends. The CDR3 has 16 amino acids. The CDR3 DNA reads TGTGCCAGCAGTGTGCGTCAGAGGGATCCTAACTATGGCTACACCTTC. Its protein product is CASSVRQRDPNYGYTF.

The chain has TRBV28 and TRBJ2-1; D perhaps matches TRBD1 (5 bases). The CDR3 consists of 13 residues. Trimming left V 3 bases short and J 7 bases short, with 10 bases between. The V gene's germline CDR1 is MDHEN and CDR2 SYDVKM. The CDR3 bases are TGTGCCAGCAGTTTTGGGGCAGAGAATGAGCAGTTCTTC. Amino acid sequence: CASSFGAENEQFF.

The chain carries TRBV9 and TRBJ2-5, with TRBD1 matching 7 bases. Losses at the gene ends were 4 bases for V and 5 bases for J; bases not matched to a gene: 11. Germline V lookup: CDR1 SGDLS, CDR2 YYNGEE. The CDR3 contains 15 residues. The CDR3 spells CASSPATGQLETQYF. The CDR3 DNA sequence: TGTGCCAGCAGCCCAGCGACAGGGCAATTGGAGACCCAGTACTTC.

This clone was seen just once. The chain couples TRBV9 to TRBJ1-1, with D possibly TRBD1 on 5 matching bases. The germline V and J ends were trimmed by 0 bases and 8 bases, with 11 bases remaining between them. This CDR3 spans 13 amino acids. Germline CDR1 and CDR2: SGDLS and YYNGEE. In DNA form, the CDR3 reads TGTGCCAGCAGCGTAGAGGCGGGACTAGAAGCTTTCTTT. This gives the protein CASSVEAGLEAFF.

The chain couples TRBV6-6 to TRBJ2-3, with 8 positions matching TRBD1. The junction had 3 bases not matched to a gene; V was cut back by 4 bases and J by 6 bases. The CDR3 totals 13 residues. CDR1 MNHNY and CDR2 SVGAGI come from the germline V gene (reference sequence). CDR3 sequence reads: CASSWTGMDTQYF. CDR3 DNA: TGTGCCAGCAGTTGGACAGGGATGGATACGCAGTATTTT.

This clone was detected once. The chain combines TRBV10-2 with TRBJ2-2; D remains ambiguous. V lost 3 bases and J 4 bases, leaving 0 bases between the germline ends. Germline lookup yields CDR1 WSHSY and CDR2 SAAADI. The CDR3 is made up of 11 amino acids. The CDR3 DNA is TGCGCCAGCAGTGACACCGGGGAGCTGTTTTTT. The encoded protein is CASSDTGELFF.

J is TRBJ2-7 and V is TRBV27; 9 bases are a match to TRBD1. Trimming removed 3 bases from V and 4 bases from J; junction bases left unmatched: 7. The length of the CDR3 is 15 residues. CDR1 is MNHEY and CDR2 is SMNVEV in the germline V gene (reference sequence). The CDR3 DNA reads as TGTGCCAGCAGTTTTGAGACAGGGGGTTTATACGAGCAGTACTTC. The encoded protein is CASSFETGGLYEQYF.

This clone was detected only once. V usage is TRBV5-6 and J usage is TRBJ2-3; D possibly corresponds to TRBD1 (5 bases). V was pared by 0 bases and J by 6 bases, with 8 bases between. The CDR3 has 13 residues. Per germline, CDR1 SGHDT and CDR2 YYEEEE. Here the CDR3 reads CASSLVSGDTQYF. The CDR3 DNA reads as TGTGCCAGCAGCTTGGTCTCAGGGGATACGCAGTATTTT.

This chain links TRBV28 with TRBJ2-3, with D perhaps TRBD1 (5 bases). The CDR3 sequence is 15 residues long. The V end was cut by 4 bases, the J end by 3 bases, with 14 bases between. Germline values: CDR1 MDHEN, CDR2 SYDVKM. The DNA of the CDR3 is TGTGCCAGCAGTTCACAGGATCTTGGGACAGATACGCAGTATTTT. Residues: CASSSQDLGTDTQYF.

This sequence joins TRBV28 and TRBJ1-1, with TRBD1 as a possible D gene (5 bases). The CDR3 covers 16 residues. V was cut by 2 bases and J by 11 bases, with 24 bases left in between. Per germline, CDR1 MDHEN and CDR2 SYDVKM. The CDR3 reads CASSLPVVGALDRAFF. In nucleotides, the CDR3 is TGTGCCAGCAGTTTACCGGTAGTAGGGGCTTTGGATCGGGCTTTCTTT.